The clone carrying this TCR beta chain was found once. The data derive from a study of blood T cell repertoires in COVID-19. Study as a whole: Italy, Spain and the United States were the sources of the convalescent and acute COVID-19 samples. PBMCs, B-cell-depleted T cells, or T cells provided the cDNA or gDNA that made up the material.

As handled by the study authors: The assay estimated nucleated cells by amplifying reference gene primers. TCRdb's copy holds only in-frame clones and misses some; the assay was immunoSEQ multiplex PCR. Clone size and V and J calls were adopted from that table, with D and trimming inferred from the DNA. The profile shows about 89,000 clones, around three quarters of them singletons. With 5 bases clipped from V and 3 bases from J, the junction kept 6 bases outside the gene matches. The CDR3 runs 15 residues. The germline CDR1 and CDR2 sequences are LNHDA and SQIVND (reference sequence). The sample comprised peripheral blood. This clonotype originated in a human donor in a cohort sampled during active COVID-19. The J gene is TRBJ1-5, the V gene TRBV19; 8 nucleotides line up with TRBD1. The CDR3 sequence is CASSGDRGPNQPQHF. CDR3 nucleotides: TGTGCCAGTAGTGGAGACAGGGGCCCCAATCAGCCCCAGCATTTT.